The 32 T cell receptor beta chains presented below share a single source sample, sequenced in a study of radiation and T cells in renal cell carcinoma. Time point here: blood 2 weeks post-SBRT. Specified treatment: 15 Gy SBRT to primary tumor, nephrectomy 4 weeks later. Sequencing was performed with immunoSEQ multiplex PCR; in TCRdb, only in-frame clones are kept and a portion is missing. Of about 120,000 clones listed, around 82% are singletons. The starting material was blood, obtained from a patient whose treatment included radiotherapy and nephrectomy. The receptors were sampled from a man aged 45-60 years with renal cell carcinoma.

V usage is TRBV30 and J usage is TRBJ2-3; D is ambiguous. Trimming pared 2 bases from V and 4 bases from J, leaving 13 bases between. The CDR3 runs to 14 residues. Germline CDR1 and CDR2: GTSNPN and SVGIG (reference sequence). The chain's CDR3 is CAWSPRGGPDTQYF. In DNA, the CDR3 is TGTGCCTGGAGTCCCCGAGGTGGCCCAGATACGCAGTATTTT.

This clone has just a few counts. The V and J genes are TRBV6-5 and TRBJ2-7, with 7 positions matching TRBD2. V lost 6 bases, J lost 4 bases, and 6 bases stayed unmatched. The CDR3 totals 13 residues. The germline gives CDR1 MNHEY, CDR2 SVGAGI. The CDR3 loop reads CASRTGGSYEQYF. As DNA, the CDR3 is TGTGCCAGCAGGACGGGGGGTTCATACGAGCAGTACTTC.

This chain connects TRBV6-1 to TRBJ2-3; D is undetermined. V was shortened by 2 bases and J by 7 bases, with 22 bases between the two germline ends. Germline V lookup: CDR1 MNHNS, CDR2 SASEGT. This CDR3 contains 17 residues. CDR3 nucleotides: TGTGCCAGCAGTGAACCCCGAGGCGGTCCCACGAGGTATACGCAGTATTTT. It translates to CASSEPRGGPTRYTQYF.

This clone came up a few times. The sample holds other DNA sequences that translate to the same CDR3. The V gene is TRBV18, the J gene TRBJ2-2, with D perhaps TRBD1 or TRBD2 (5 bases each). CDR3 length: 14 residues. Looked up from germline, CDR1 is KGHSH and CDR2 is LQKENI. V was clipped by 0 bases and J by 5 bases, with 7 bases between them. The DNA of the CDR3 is TGTGCCAGCTCACCACCAGGGGAGACCGGGGAGCTGTTTTTT. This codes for CASSPPGETGELFF.

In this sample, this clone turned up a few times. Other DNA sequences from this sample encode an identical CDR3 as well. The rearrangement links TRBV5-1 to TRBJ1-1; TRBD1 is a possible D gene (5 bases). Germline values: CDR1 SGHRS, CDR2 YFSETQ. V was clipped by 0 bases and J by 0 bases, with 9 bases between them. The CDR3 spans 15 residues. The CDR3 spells CASSLVPGLNTEAFF. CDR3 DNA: TGCGCCAGCAGCTTGGTGCCAGGGCTGAACACTGAAGCTTTCTTT.

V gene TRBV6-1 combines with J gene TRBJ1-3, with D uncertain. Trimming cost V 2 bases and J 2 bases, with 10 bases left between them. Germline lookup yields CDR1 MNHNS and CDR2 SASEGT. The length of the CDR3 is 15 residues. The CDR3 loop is CASSESPSAGNTIYF. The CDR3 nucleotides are TGTGCCAGCAGTGAATCCCCTTCCGCTGGAAACACCATATATTTT.

The CDR3 loop is CASSYSPAGGGNEQFF. The CDR3 DNA sequence: TGTGCCAGCAGTTACTCGCCAGCGGGAGGGGGGAATGAGCAGTTCTTC. The chain links TRBV6-5 to TRBJ2-1; TRBD2 agrees at 10 bases. Germline V gene sequence: CDR1 MNHEY, CDR2 SVGAGI. Unmatched junction bases numbered 6, after V lost 0 bases and J lost 7 bases. This CDR3 has 16 amino acids.

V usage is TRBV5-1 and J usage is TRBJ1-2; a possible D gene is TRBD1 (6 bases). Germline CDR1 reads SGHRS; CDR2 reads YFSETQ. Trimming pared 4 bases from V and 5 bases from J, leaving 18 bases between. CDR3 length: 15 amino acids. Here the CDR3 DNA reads TGCGCCAGCAGCACCGCGGACAGCGGGGAGTATGGCTACACCTTC. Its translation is CASSTADSGEYGYTF.

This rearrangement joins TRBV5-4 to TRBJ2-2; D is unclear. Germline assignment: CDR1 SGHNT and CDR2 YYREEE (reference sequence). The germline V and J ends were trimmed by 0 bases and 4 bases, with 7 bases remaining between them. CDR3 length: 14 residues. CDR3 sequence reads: CASSLGSGTGELFF. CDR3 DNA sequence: TGTGCCAGCAGCTTGGGATCAGGCACCGGGGAGCTGTTTTTT.

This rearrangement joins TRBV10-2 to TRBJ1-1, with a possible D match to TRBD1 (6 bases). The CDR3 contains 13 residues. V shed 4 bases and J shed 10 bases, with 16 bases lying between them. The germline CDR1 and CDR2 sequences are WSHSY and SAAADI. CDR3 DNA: TGCGCCAGCAGTGTGGGGGCCCCTGTAGGAGCTTTCTTT. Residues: CASSVGAPVGAFF.

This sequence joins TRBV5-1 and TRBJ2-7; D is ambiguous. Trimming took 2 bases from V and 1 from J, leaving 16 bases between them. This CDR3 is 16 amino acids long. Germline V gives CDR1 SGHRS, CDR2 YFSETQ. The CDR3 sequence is CASSFSWGIGSYEQYF. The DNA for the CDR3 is TGCGCCAGCAGCTTCAGTTGGGGAATAGGTTCCTACGAGCAGTACTTC.

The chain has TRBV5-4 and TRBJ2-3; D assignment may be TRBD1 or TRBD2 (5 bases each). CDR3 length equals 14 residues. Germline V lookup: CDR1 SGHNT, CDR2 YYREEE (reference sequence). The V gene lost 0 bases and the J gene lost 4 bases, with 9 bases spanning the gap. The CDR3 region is CASSLGGIADTQYF. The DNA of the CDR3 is TGTGCCAGCAGCTTGGGGGGGATCGCAGATACGCAGTATTTT.

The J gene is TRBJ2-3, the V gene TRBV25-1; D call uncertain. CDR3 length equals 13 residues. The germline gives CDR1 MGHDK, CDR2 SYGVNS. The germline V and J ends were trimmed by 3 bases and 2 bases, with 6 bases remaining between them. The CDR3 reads CASSDPTTDTQYF. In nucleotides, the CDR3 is TGTGCCAGCAGTGACCCCACCACAGATACGCAGTATTTT. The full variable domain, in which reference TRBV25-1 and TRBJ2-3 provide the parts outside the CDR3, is EADIYQTPRYLVIGTGKKITLECSQTMGHDKMYWYQQDPGMELHLIHYSYGVNSTEKGDLSSESTVSRIRTEHFPLTLESARPSHTSQYLCASSDPTTDTQYFGPGTRLTVL.

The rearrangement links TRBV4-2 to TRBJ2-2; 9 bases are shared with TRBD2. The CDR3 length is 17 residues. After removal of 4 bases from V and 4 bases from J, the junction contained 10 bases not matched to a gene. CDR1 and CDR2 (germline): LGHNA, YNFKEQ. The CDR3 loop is CASSPRSSGGRTGELFF. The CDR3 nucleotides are TGTGCCAGCAGCCCCCGGTCGAGCGGGGGGCGCACCGGGGAGCTGTTTTTT.

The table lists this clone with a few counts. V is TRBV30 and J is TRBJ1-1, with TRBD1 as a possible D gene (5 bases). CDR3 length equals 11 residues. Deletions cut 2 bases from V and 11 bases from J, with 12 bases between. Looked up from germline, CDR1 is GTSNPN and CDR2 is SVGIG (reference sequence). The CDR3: CAWSRGTGAFF. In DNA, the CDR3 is TGTGCCTGGAGTAGAGGGACCGGCGCTTTCTTT.

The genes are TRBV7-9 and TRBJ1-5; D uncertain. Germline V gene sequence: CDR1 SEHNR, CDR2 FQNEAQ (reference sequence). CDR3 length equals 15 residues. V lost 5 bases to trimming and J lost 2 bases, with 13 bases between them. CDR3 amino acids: CASSPRAGGNQPQHF. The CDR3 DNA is TGTGCCAGCAGCCCCCGGGCTGGAGGCAATCAGCCCCAGCATTTT.

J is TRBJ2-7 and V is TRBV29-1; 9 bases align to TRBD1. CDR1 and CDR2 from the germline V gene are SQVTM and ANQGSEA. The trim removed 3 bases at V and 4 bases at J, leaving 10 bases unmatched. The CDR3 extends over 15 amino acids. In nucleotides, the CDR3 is TGCAGCGTTGACTCACACAGGGGGCCTGGGTACGAGCAGTACTTC. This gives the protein CSVDSHRGPGYEQYF.

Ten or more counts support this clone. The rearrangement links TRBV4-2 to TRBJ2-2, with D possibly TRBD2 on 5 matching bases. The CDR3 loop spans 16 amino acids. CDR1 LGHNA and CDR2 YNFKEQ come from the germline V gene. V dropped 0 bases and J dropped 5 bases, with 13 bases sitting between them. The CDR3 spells CASSQEALPGTGELFF. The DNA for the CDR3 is TGTGCCAGCAGCCAAGAAGCTTTGCCGGGGACCGGGGAGCTGTTTTTT.

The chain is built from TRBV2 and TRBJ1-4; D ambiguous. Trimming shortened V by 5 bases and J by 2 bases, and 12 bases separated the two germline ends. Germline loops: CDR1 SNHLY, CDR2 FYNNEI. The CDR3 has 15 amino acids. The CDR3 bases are TGTGCCAGCAGTTTTCTCCGGGCTACTAATGAAAAACTGTTTTTT. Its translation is CASSFLRATNEKLFF.

The CDR3 region is CASTRTSGSPVRELFF. The CDR3 nucleotides are TGTGCCAGCACACGGACTAGCGGGTCCCCCGTCCGGGAGCTGTTTTTT. The chain combines TRBV2 with TRBJ2-2, with TRBD2 matching over 11 bases. Trimming took 7 bases from V and 9 from J; bases not matched to a gene: 13. In germline, CDR1 is SNHLY, CDR2 FYNNEI. CDR3 length: 16 amino acids.

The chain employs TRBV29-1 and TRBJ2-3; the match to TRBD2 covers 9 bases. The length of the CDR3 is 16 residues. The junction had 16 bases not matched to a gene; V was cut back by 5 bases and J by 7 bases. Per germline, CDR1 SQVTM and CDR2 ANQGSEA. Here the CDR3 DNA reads TGCAGCGTTTTCCCCAAAAAGGGCGGGGGGGTCAATACGCAGTATTTT. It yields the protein CSVFPKKGGGVNTQYF.

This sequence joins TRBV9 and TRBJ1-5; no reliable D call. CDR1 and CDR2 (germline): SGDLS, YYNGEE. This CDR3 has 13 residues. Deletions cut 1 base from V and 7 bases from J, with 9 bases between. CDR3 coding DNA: TGTGCCAGCAGCGTAAATTTAGGGCAGCCCCAGCATTTT. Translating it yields CASSVNLGQPQHF. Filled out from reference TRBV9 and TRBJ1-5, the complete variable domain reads DSGVTQTPKHLITATGQRVTLRCSPRSGDLSVYWYQQSLDQGLQFLIQYYNGEERAKGNILERFSAQQFPDLHSELNLSSLELGDSALYFCASSVNLGQPQHFGDGTRLSIL.

CDR3 loop: CASSYSWTENTEAFF. The CDR3 DNA sequence: TGTGCCAGCAGTTACTCATGGACAGAGAACACTGAAGCTTTCTTT. The genes are TRBV6-5 and TRBJ1-1; tentative D call: TRBD1 (6 bases). CDR1 and CDR2 from the germline V gene are MNHEY and SVGAGI. Trimming shortened V by 0 bases and J by 1 base, and 9 bases separated the two germline ends. There are 15 residues in the CDR3.

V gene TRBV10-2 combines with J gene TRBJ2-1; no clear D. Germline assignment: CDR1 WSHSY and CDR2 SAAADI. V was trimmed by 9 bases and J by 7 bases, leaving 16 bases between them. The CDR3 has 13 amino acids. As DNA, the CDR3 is TGCGCCAGTATTCCCAGAGAGTTAAATGAGCAGTTCTTC. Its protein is CASIPRELNEQFF.

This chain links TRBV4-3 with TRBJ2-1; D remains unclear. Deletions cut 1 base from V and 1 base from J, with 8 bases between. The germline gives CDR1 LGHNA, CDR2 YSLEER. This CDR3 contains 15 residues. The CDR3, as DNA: TGCGCCAGCAGCCAAGGAGTTTTTTCCTACAATGAGCAGTTCTTC. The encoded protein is CASSQGVFSYNEQFF.

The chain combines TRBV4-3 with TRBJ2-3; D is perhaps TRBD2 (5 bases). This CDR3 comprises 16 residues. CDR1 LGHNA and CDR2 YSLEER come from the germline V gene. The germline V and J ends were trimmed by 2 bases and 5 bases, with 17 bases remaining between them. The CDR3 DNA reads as TGCGCCAGCAGCCAACCTGGAGGCAGAAGCGGAGATACGCAGTATTTT. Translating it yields CASSQPGGRSGDTQYF.

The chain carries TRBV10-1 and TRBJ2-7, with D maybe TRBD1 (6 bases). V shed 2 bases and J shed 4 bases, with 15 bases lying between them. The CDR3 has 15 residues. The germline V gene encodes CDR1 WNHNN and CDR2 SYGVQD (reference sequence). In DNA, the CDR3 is TGCGCCAGCAGTGAGGCTACAGGGATGGGATACGAGCAGTACTTC. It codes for CASSEATGMGYEQYF.

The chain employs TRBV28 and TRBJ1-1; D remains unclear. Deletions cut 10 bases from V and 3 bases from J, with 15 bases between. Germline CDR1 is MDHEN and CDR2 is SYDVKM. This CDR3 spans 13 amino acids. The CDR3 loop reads CATQALYYTEAFF. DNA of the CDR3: TGTGCCACCCAGGCCCTTTATTACACTGAAGCTTTCTTT.

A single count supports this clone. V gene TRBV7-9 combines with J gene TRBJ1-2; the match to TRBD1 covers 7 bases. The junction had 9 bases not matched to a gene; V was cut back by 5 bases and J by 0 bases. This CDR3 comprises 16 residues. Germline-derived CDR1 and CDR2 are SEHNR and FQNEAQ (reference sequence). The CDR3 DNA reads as TGTGCCAGCAGCCAGGACAGGAACTACGCTAACTATGGCTACACCTTC. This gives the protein CASSQDRNYANYGYTF. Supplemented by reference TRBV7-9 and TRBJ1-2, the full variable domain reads DTGVSQNPRHKITKRGQNVTFRCDPISEHNRLYWYRQTLGQGPEFLTYFQNEAQLEKSRLLSDRFSAERPKGSFSTLEIQRTEQGDSAMYLCASSQDRNYANYGYTFGSGTRLTVV.

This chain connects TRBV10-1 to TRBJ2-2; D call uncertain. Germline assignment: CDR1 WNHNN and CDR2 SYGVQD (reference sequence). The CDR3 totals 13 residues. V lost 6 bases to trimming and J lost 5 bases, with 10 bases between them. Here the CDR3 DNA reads TGCGCCAGCAGGGAGACACGGACCGGGGAGCTGTTTTTT. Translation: CASRETRTGELFF.

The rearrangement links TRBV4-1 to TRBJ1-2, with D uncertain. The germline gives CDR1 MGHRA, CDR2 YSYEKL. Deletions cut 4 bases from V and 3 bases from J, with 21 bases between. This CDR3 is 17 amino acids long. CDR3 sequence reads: CASSRSPSGPGHYGYTF. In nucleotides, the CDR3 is TGCGCCAGCAGCCGATCCCCATCCGGCCCAGGCCACTATGGCTACACCTTC.

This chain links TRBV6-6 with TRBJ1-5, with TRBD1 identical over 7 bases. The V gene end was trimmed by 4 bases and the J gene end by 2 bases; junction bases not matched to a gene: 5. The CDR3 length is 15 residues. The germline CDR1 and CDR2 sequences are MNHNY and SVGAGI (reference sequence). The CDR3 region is CASSSTDRGNQPQHF. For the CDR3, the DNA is TGTGCCAGCAGTTCCACAGACAGGGGCAATCAGCCCCAGCATTTT.